The present TCR beta chain was sequenced within a study of CD4 and CD8 cells across lung adenocarcinoma regions. From the PCR reads, TCRdb called clonotypes with MiXCR, one entry per CDR3 protein. The table shows approximately 20,000 distinct CDR3 sequences, with about 43% occurring only once. Germline V gene sequence: CDR1 LGHDT, CDR2 YNNKEL (reference sequence). This CDR3 has 14 residues. This clonotype originated in a male donor with lung adenocarcinoma. The CD4 and CD8 labels of this study may be unreliable. The gene calls are TRBV3-1 and TRBJ2-1; D may be TRBD2 (5 bases). The end of the DNA fits TRBJ2-5 better, so the J call may be wrong. Sequencing was carried out using CD4+ T cells from the margin of a lung tumor. The CDR3 bases are TGTGCCAGCAGCGAGCGGCTCATAGGGGAGACCCAGTACTTC. Translating gives CASSERLIGETQYF.